These 15 T cell receptor beta chains originate from one sample sequenced in a study of shared clonotypes between healthy human individuals. Here immunoSEQ multiplex PCR was the method, and the copy in TCRdb shows in-frame clones only, minus some. The repertoire includes roughly 700,000 clones, 90% of them detected once, and 34% sits in the top ten. Sequencing was done on a sample of memory CD8+ T cells from PBMCs. The subset is: CD45RO+ cells pooled with CCR7-negative TemRA cells. These receptors were taken from a man between 18 and 29 years old in good health. Some clones in this sample may be carry-over from other donors' samples.

The chain joins TRBV21-1 to TRBJ2-7; the DNA was not used to check the table's D call, TRBD2. TRBV21-1 is recorded as a pseudogene. The CDR3 length is 18 residues. The CDR3 loop reads CASSKLISRSGRSYEQYF. CDR3 nucleotide sequence: TGTGCCAGCAGCAAACTGATCAGTCGAAGCGGGAGGAGCTACGAGCAGTACTTC.

The table lists this clone with a count of one. The chain is built from TRBV15 and TRBJ2-7; 7 bases line up with TRBD2. Germline loops: CDR1 LNHNV, CDR2 YYDKDF (reference sequence). V dropped 5 bases and J dropped 4; count of bases not matched to a gene: 5. There are 13 residues in the CDR3. CDR3 protein: CATSLGGRYEQYF. The CDR3, as DNA: TGTGCCACCAGCTTGGGGGGGAGGTACGAGCAGTACTTC.

The J gene is TRBJ2-5, the V gene TRBV9; D might be TRBD2 (6 bases). V was cut by 3 bases and J by 5 bases, with 14 bases left in between. Looked up from germline, CDR1 is SGDLS and CDR2 is YYNGEE. The CDR3 is 14 residues long. CDR3 amino acids: CASSARKEGETQYF. CDR3 nucleotide sequence: TGTGCCAGCAGCGCCCGTAAGGAGGGGGAGACCCAGTACTTC.

This sequence joins TRBV4-1 and TRBJ1-1; D gene unclear. V lost 0 bases to trimming and J lost 7 bases, with 6 bases between them. The CDR3 is 12 residues long. The germline gives CDR1 MGHRA, CDR2 YSYEKL. CDR3: CASSQDLSEAFF. The CDR3 bases are TGCGCCAGCAGCCAAGATCTCAGTGAAGCTTTCTTT.

The count of this clone is one. The gene calls are TRBV6-6 and TRBJ1-5; 9 nucleotides align to TRBD1. The germline V gene encodes CDR1 MNHNY and CDR2 SVGAGI (reference sequence). The CDR3 is 15 amino acids. After removal of 3 bases from V and 4 bases from J, the junction contained 4 bases not matched to a gene. This chain's CDR3 is CASSYYGQGNQPQHF. DNA for the CDR3: TGTGCCAGCAGTTATTACGGACAGGGGAATCAGCCCCAGCATTTT.

The CDR3: CASSRYDISYEQYF. The CDR3 DNA reads TGTGCCAGCAGCAGATACGATATTTCCTACGAGCAGTACTTC. The rearrangement links TRBV6-5 to TRBJ2-7, with D uncertain. The CDR3 is 14 amino acids. V gave up 6 bases and J gave up 1 base, with 13 bases separating them. Germline lookup yields CDR1 MNHEY and CDR2 SVGAGI.

This clone was counted a single time. The chain has TRBV4-3 and TRBJ2-1, with D possibly TRBD2 on 6 matching bases. Germline values: CDR1 LGHNA, CDR2 YSLEER. Trimming left V 4 bases short and J 3 bases short, with 13 bases between. The CDR3 sequence is 15 residues long. The CDR3 is CASSPWRDRYNEQFF. CDR3 DNA: TGCGCCAGCAGCCCGTGGCGGGACCGCTACAATGAGCAGTTCTTC.

The J gene is TRBJ2-4, the V gene TRBV6-1, with D possibly being TRBD1 or TRBD2 (6 bases each). V gave up 7 bases and J gave up 9 bases, with 19 bases separating them. This CDR3 spans 14 amino acids. Germline V lookup: CDR1 MNHNS, CDR2 SASEGT. CDR3 residues: CASTTTGAFGIQYF. CDR3 bases: TGTGCCAGCACCACCACGGGGGCCTTTGGCATTCAGTACTTC.

The V and J genes are TRBV6-1 and TRBJ2-1, with 8 bases matching TRBD2. This CDR3 comprises 15 residues. Germline trimming cut 3 bases from V and 3 bases from J; bases unmatched to any gene: 4. In germline, CDR1 is MNHNS, CDR2 SASEGT. The CDR3 coding sequence is TGTGCCAGCAGTGAGAAGAGCGGGGGCTACAATGAGCAGTTCTTC. Translating it yields CASSEKSGGYNEQFF.

DNA for the CDR3: TGCGCCAGCAGCCTCGGGACAGCCTTGGACAATGAGCAGTTCTTC. Translating gives CASSLGTALDNEQFF. V gene TRBV4-3 combines with J gene TRBJ2-1; 7 bases match TRBD1. V was pared by 4 bases and J by 5 bases, with 8 bases of the junction left unmatched. The germline CDR1 and CDR2 sequences are LGHNA and YSLEER. The CDR3 consists of 15 residues.

The chain carries TRBV11-2 and TRBJ2-3, with unresolved D. The CDR3 runs 13 residues. Germline CDR1 SGHAT, CDR2 FQNNGV. The V end lost 0 bases, the J end lost 4 bases, and 5 bases lay between the germline ends. The CDR3: CASSLEMADTQYF. For the CDR3, the DNA is TGTGCCAGCAGCTTAGAAATGGCAGATACGCAGTATTTT.

Comment on this clone: Other nucleotide sequences from this sample produce the same CDR3. The V and J genes are TRBV9 and TRBJ1-3; unclear D gene. In germline, CDR1 is SGDLS, CDR2 YYNGEE. Trimming cost V 0 bases and J 0 bases, with 7 bases left between them. This CDR3 is built from 15 residues. As DNA, the CDR3 is TGTGCCAGCAGCGTAGGTTCCAACTCTGGAAACACCATATATTTT. Translated, it gives CASSVGSNSGNTIYF.

Here the CDR3 reads CASSWAGPGQPQHF. Written as DNA, the CDR3 is TGTGCCAGCAGTTGGGCAGGGCCCGGTCAGCCCCAGCATTTT. The chain uses TRBV28 and TRBJ1-5; D might be TRBD1 (5 bases). This CDR3 spans 14 amino acids. Germline CDR1 MDHEN, CDR2 SYDVKM. Trimming pared 4 bases from V and 6 bases from J, leaving 13 bases between.

The chain has TRBV14 and TRBJ2-1, with D possibly being TRBD2 (5 bases). Germline V CDR1 and CDR2: SGHDN, FVKESK. V lost 0 bases and J 5 bases, leaving 11 bases between the germline ends. This CDR3 spans 15 amino acids. The CDR3, as DNA: TGTGCCAGCAGCCAAGAACTTTGGGGAGACAATGAGCAGTTCTTC. This codes for CASSQELWGDNEQFF.

The V gene is TRBV27, the J gene TRBJ2-1, with TRBD1 matching over 8 bases. Trimming at V came to 7 bases and at J to 10 bases, leaving 9 bases not matched to a gene. CDR1 and CDR2 from the germline V gene are MNHEY and SMNVEV (reference sequence). The CDR3 loop spans 13 amino acids. This CDR3 is CASIPRDRREQFF. The CDR3 DNA is TGTGCCAGCATTCCGCGGGACAGGCGCGAGCAGTTCTTC.